There are a few counts of the clone carrying this T cell receptor beta chain. These data originate in a study of blood T cell repertoires in COVID-19. TCRdb keeps only in-frame clones here, not all; method: immunoSEQ multiplex PCR. Seen here are around 170,000 clones, more than 75% observed once, and the top ten hold 7.5% to 10%. With 6 bases clipped from V and 4 bases from J, the junction kept 11 bases outside the gene matches. Germline assignment: CDR1 LGHDT and CDR2 YNNKEL (reference sequence). The CDR3 runs to 16 residues. Sample: PBMCs or T cells enriched from blood (not recorded which). The V call is TRBV3-1 (or the pseudogene TRBV3-2), the J call TRBJ2-1; 8 bases fit TRBD2. This TCR derives from a woman aged 25 to 39 who had recovered from COVID-19. In DNA, the CDR3 is TGTGCCAGCAGTAAAGGCACTAGCGGAGGTTACAATGAGCAGTTCTTC. It yields the protein CASSKGTSGGYNEQFF.